The T cell receptor beta chain under discussion was sequenced for a study of beta chain features in type 1 diabetes. Reverse transcription of all isolated RNA meant that expressed TCRB transcripts were sequenced. Naive, central memory and regulatory T cell samples averaged about 3.6 million immunoSEQ reads each. Measured with immunoSEQ multiplex PCR; TCRdb has only the in-frame clones, and not every one. The top ten hold under 4.5% of the sample, which has under 250,000 clones, 27% seen once. Study-wide results and limits: High-TCR-expressing cells could be over-represented by cDNA sequencing.

Germline V gives CDR1 SQVTM, CDR2 ANQGSEA. Trimming cost V 7 bases and J 0 bases; bases outside gene matches: 5. The CDR3 has 14 amino acids. This clone was seen a few times. The antigen remains unidentified. One heparinised blood draw averaging approximately 100 mL was given by each donor. The sample consisted of central memory CD4+ T cells from blood. The rearrangement links TRBV29-1 to TRBJ2-3; 9 bases agree with TRBD1. This clonotype was sampled from a man aged 25-40 years in good health. Here the CDR3 reads CSAMTGGSTDTQYF. The CDR3 DNA is TGCAGCGCCATGACAGGGGGTAGCACAGATACGCAGTATTTT.